These 25 T cell receptor beta chains originate from one sample sequenced in a study of glioma-infiltrating T cells. Amplification of TCR alpha and beta CDR3 regions from RNA used iRepertoire nested multiplex PCR. TCRdb reanalysed the multiplex PCR reads using MiXCR and keeps one entry per CDR3 protein. Of around 130,000 distinct CDR3 sequences in the sample, around 23% were seen once. Material: glioma tissue, nonneoplastic brain tissue, or PBMCs (not recorded which). The receptors come from a human donor with low-grade glioma or glioblastoma, undergoing nonglioma brain surgery, or in good health (not recorded which).

Ten or more counts support this clonotype. The chain is built from TRBV28 and TRBJ1-5; D is unresolved. The CDR3 runs to 14 residues. Germline V gene lookup returns CDR1 MDHEN and CDR2 SYDVKM. V dropped 4 bases and J dropped 4 bases, with 11 bases sitting between them. The CDR3 DNA is TGTGCCAGCAGTTCGACCCTAGTTAATCAGCCCCAGCATTTT. Its protein is CASSSTLVNQPQHF.

Points on this clonotype: This may come from a read error, since a much larger clone is one base off. The chain employs TRBV7-9 and TRBJ1-5; possible D gene TRBD1, 6 bases. Germline assignment: CDR1 SEHNR and CDR2 FQNEAQ (reference sequence). V lost 1 base, J lost 7 bases, and 8 bases lay in between. CDR3 size: 13 residues. The CDR3 DNA reads as TGTGCCAGCAGCTTAGGGACAGTGCAGCCCCAGCATTTT. Its protein product is CASSLGTVQPQHF.

With respect to this clonotype: One base away lies a much larger clone, so this may be a sequencing read error. The J gene is TRBJ2-1, the V gene TRBV20-1, with 11 nucleotides matching TRBD2. CDR1 is DFQATT and CDR2 is SNEGSKA in the germline V gene (reference sequence). The CDR3 totals 15 residues. This CDR3 is CNAPSTSGALHEQFF. The CDR3 DNA is TGCAATGCTCCTTCGACTAGCGGGGCCCTCCATGAGCAGTTCTTC.

This chain uses TRBV19 with TRBJ2-5, with D tentatively TRBD1 (6 bases). Germline V lookup: CDR1 LNHDA, CDR2 SQIVND (reference sequence). The CDR3 extends over 15 amino acids. V gave up 4 bases and J gave up 1 base, with 13 bases separating them. The CDR3 spells CASSKGVRTQETQYF. The CDR3 DNA reads as TGTGCCAGTAGTAAGGGGGTTAGGACCCAAGAGACCCAGTACTTC.

This clonotype was counted a few times. This chain connects TRBV12-3 or TRBV12-4 to TRBJ2-3; 9 bases map to TRBD1. This CDR3 is built from 15 residues. V was clipped by 6 bases and J by 0 bases; unmatched bases: 4. In DNA, the CDR3 is TGTGCCAGCAGGGACAGGGGAACGAGCACAGATACGCAGTATTTT. Residues: CASRDRGTSTDTQYF.

This clonotype has a count of ten or more. The chain couples TRBV28 to TRBJ1-2; 8 bases match TRBD1. The CDR3 has 12 amino acids. V shed 8 bases and J 6 bases; nucleotides not matched to a gene: 5. Per germline, CDR1 MDHEN and CDR2 SYDVKM. This CDR3 is CASRSGGDGYTF. The CDR3 coding sequence is TGTGCCAGCCGGTCAGGGGGCGATGGCTACACCTTC.

In its sample, this clonotype was seen a few times. This chain uses TRBV6-2 or TRBV6-3 with TRBJ1-1, with D uncertain. V was cut by 0 bases and J by 6 bases, with 14 bases left in between. CDR3 size: 15 residues. Germline V gives CDR1 MNHEY, CDR2 SVGEGT. In DNA, the CDR3 is TGTGCCAGCAGTTACTCGCGGGGTGGGCGTTCTGAAGCTTTCTTT. Amino acids: CASSYSRGGRSEAFF.

The gene calls are TRBV2 and TRBJ2-5, with D possibly matching TRBD2 (6 bases). This CDR3 spans 13 amino acids. Germline V CDR1 and CDR2: SNHLY, FYNNEI. Between the trimmed V and J ends, which lost 7 bases and 4 bases, there was a span of 13 bases. The CDR3 spells CASNSLEGETQYF. DNA of the CDR3: TGTGCCAGCAACTCGTTGGAGGGAGAGACCCAGTACTTC.

This clonotype was observed a handful of times. The chain combines TRBV4-2 with TRBJ2-1; TRBD2 is a possible D gene (6 bases). CDR1 is LGHNA, CDR2 YNFKEQ, per germline. This CDR3 contains 15 residues. Trimming cost V 1 base and J 10 bases, with 17 bases left between them. CDR3 in amino acids: CASSQAATGVWEQFF. The DNA of the CDR3 is TGTGCCAGCAGCCAAGCCGCGACGGGGGTTTGGGAGCAGTTCTTC.

A few counts support this clonotype. V and J are TRBV28 and TRBJ1-3; tentatively, D is TRBD1 (6 bases). CDR1 is MDHEN and CDR2 is SYDVKM in the germline V gene. Trimming shortened V by 6 bases and J by 0 bases, and 15 bases separated the two germline ends. The CDR3 sequence is 16 residues long. This chain's CDR3 is CASSTLDRHSGNTIYF. CDR3 sequence (DNA): TGTGCCAGCAGCACTTTGGACAGACACTCTGGAAACACCATATATTTT.

The rearrangement uses TRBV7-9 and TRBJ1-1, with D possibly being TRBD1 (5 bases). The CDR3 runs 11 residues. Germline V gene sequence: CDR1 SEHNR, CDR2 FQNEAQ (reference sequence). Trimming stripped 6 bases from V and 10 bases from J, with 12 bases between. For the CDR3, the DNA is TGTGCCAGCAGAGTGGGGGTCACAGCTTTCTTT. Translated: CASRVGVTAFF.

In this sample, this clonotype turned up a few times. The CDR3, as DNA: TGTGCCAGCAGCCAACCTTCGTCAGGGCAAGAGACCCAGTACTTC. Translation gives CASSQPSSGQETQYF. The rearrangement links TRBV3-1 to TRBJ2-5; the D gene is possibly TRBD1 (5 bases). Germline V CDR1 and CDR2: LGHDT, YNNKEL (reference sequence). The CDR3 runs 15 residues. Deletions cut 2 bases from V and 2 bases from J, with 12 bases between.

This clonotype has at least ten counts. The rearrangement uses TRBV20-1 and TRBJ2-3; TRBD1 matches 8 bases. Trimming removed 6 bases from V and 3 bases from J; junction bases left unmatched: 8. The CDR3 has 14 amino acids. Germline CDR1 reads DFQATT; CDR2 reads SNEGSKA (reference sequence). The CDR3 sequence: CSANRQGSTDTQYF. CDR3 DNA sequence: TGCAGTGCGAATAGACAGGGGAGTACAGATACGCAGTATTTT.

This chain links TRBV2 with TRBJ2-7; unclear D gene. V lost 5 bases, J lost 0 bases, and 11 bases lay in between. CDR1 and CDR2 from the germline V gene are SNHLY and FYNNEI. The CDR3 totals 14 residues. CDR3 residues: CASSSSDFSYEQYV. The CDR3 nucleotides are TGTGCCAGCAGTTCCTCCGACTTCTCCTACGAGCAGTACGTC.

The chain recombines TRBV4-2 with TRBJ2-3; D unresolved. The V end lost 2 bases, the J end lost 2 bases, and 14 bases lay between the germline ends. The germline CDR1 and CDR2 sequences are LGHNA and YNFKEQ. The CDR3 covers 16 residues. The CDR3 DNA sequence: TGTGCCAGCAGCCAAACCATAATAGCAGCCACAGATACGCAGTATTTT. Protein sequence: CASSQTIIAATDTQYF.

This clonotype was seen repeatedly, ten times or more. The chain links TRBV11-2 to TRBJ2-1, with 7 bases matching TRBD2. Germline V gene lookup returns CDR1 SGHAT and CDR2 FQNNGV. The CDR3 spans 14 residues. Trimming took 3 bases from V and 2 from J; bases not matched to a gene: 1. CDR3 sequence: CASSFRGAYNEQFF. DNA for the CDR3: TGTGCCAGCAGCTTCCGGGGGGCCTACAATGAGCAGTTCTTC.

This clonotype occurred a few times. This chain links TRBV14 with TRBJ2-5; the D gene could be TRBD1 or TRBD2 (6 bases each). This CDR3 contains 15 residues. Germline CDR1 SGHDN, CDR2 FVKESK. V was shortened by 1 base and J by 1 base, with 10 bases between the two germline ends. The CDR3: CASSQVGGGQETQYF. The CDR3 DNA is TGTGCCAGCAGCCAAGTAGGAGGGGGCCAAGAGACCCAGTACTTC.

The V call is TRBV6-5, the J call TRBJ1-1; no firm D call. The CDR3 has 14 amino acids. Per germline, CDR1 MNHEY and CDR2 SVGAGI. With 10 bases removed from V and 0 bases from J, the gap between germline ends came to 15 bases. Here the CDR3 reads CAIIAGTMNTEAFF. CDR3 nucleotides: TGTGCCATCATCGCAGGTACAATGAACACTGAAGCTTTCTTT.

This clonotype was counted a few times. The chain joins TRBV7-6 to TRBJ1-6, with TRBD1 identical over 8 bases. The CDR3 has 14 amino acids. The V gene's germline CDR1 is SGHVS and CDR2 FNYEAQ. The junction had 7 bases not matched to a gene; V was cut back by 5 bases and J by 10 bases. The CDR3 DNA reads as TGTGCCAGCAGCCTTCGGACAGGGAACTCACCCCTCCACTTT. Protein sequence: CASSLRTGNSPLHF.

This clonotype was counted at least ten times. The rearrangement joins TRBV25-1 to TRBJ1-5, with a possible D match to TRBD1 (5 bases). Trimming pared 3 bases from V and 7 bases from J, leaving 16 bases between. Germline CDR1 MGHDK, CDR2 SYGVNS. The CDR3 runs to 15 residues. The CDR3 nucleotides are TGTGCCAGCAGTGACCGAGGGACGGGGCACCAGCCCCAGCATTTT. This translates into CASSDRGTGHQPQHF.

V and J are TRBV6-1 and TRBJ1-1, with 11 bases lining up with TRBD1. Germline CDR1 reads MNHNS; CDR2 reads SASEGT. The V and J ends lost 7 bases and 3 bases, in that order; junction bases with no gene match: 7. The CDR3 length is 15 residues. The CDR3 region is CASTDRGLMDTEAFF. CDR3 nucleotide sequence: TGTGCCAGCACGGACAGGGGGCTGATGGACACTGAAGCTTTCTTT.

This clonotype has a handful of counts. V and J are TRBV6-1 and TRBJ1-5; TRBD1 matches at 9 bases. V lost 5 bases to trimming and J lost 5 bases; unmatched junction nucleotides: 7. The germline CDR1 and CDR2 sequences are MNHNS and SASEGT. This CDR3 is 15 amino acids long. The CDR3 DNA reads TGTGCCAGCAGTTCCTTGGACAGGGGAGATCAGCCCCAGCATTTT. This encodes CASSSLDRGDQPQHF.

This clonotype was counted many times. V usage is TRBV4-2 and J usage is TRBJ1-1; tentative D call: TRBD1 (5 bases). Germline loops: CDR1 LGHNA, CDR2 YNFKEQ. V lost 0 bases, J lost 2 bases, and 22 bases lay in between. This CDR3 region has 19 residues. CDR3 loop: CASSQELSASGGANTEAFF. The CDR3 nucleotides are TGTGCCAGCAGCCAAGAACTGTCAGCGAGTGGGGGTGCTAACACTGAAGCTTTCTTT.

This clonotype occurred many times. The chain carries TRBV25-1 and TRBJ1-6; D remains ambiguous. This CDR3 has 12 residues. CDR1 is MGHDK and CDR2 is SYGVNS in the germline V gene. Trimming removed 3 bases at V and 6 bases at J, with 3 bases between. This CDR3 is CASSEGNSPLHF. CDR3 nucleotide sequence: TGTGCCAGCAGTGAGGGTAATTCACCCCTCCACTTT. The full variable domain, with the rest looked up from reference TRBV25-1 and TRBJ1-6, is EADIYQTPRYLVIGTGKKITLECSQTMGHDKMYWYQQDPGMELHLIHYSYGVNSTEKGDLSSESTVSRIRTEHFPLTLESARPSHTSQYLCASSEGNSPLHFGNGTRLTVT.

This sequence joins TRBV12-3 or TRBV12-4 and TRBJ2-5, with 13 nucleotides matching TRBD2. V shed 6 bases and J 2 bases; nucleotides not matched to a gene: 3. There are 15 residues in the CDR3. CDR3 coding DNA: TGTGCCAGCAGACTAGCGGGGGGGCGGCAAGAGACCCAGTACTTC. Translated, it gives CASRLAGGRQETQYF.